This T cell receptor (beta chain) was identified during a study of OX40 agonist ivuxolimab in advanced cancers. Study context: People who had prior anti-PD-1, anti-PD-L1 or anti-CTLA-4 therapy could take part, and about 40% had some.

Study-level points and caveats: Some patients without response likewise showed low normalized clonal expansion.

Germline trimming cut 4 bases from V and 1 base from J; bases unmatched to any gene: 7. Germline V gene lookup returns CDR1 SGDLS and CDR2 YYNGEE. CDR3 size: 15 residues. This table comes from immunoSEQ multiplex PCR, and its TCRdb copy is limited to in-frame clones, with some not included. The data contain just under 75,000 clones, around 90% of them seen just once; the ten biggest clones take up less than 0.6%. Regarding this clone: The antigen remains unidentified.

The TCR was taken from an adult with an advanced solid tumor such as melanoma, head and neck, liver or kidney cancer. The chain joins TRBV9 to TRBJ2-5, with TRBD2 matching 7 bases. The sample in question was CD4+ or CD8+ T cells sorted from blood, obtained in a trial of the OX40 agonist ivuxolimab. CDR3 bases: TGTGCCAGCAGCACAGCGGGAATAGTCCAAGAGACCCAGTACTTC. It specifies CASSTAGIVQETQYF.